Below, 10 T cell receptor beta chains from the same sample are listed, as sequenced in a study of T cell responses to AZD1222 COVID-19 vaccine. The assay was immunoSEQ multiplex PCR, and TCRdb's table has in-frame clones only and misses some. This sample has 110,000 to 150,000 clones, with approximately 85% found just once. This specimen consisted of peripheral blood, obtained on day 0 of AZD1222 vaccination. These receptors came from an adult in good health.

The chain carries TRBV9 and TRBJ1-5; tentative D call: TRBD1 (5 bases). The ends were cut back, 0 bases at V and 5 bases at J, with 9 bases in the middle. The CDR3 is 14 amino acids. Germline values: CDR1 SGDLS, CDR2 YYNGEE. CDR3 coding DNA: TGTGCCAGCAGCGTAGACGGGGGAGATCAGCCCCAGCATTTT. Its translation: CASSVDGGDQPQHF.

CDR3 sequence: CASSWDRGGTNEKLFF. The CDR3 DNA is TGCGCCAGCAGCTGGGACAGGGGGGGAACTAATGAAAAACTGTTTTTT. The chain couples TRBV4-1 to TRBJ1-4; TRBD1 agrees at 11 bases. The CDR3 consists of 16 residues. Germline V CDR1 and CDR2: MGHRA, YSYEKL. V gave up 5 bases and J gave up 1 base; unmatched junction bases: 3.

The J gene is TRBJ2-2, the V gene TRBV10-3, with TRBD1 identical over 11 bases. J gave up 4 bases and V 4 bases, and 5 bases lay outside the gene matches. This CDR3 spans 16 amino acids. Germline V gene lookup returns CDR1 ENHRY and CDR2 SYGVKD. CDR3 nucleotides: TGTGCCATCAGTGGGGCCGGGACAGGGGGCACCGGGGAGCTGTTTTTT. Translated: CAISGAGTGGTGELFF.

The rearrangement uses TRBV6-1 and TRBJ2-1, with D tentatively TRBD2 (6 bases). There are 17 residues in the CDR3. V lost 2 bases, J lost 3 bases, and 17 bases lay in between. CDR1 and CDR2 from the germline V gene are MNHNS and SASEGT. The CDR3 DNA follows: TGTGCCAGCAGTGAATCGACGTTTGGCGGGATCTACAATGAGCAGTTCTTC. Translated, it gives CASSESTFGGIYNEQFF.

The J gene is TRBJ1-5, the V gene TRBV27; TRBD1 might be the D (6 bases). This CDR3 comprises 18 residues. V shed 3 bases and J shed 2 bases, with 20 bases lying between them. Germline CDR1 is MNHEY and CDR2 is SMNVEV (reference sequence). The CDR3 bases are TGTGCCAGCAGTTTGGCAGGGGATCCCGGTGTCGGCAATCAGCCCCAGCATTTT. Translation gives CASSLAGDPGVGNQPQHF.

J is TRBJ1-5 and V is TRBV28; 9 nucleotides line up with TRBD1. Per germline, CDR1 MDHEN and CDR2 SYDVKM. This CDR3 has 15 amino acids. Trimming cost V 6 bases and J 4 bases; bases outside gene matches: 7. DNA of the CDR3: TGTGCCAGCAGGCGAGCCGGGACAGGGAATCAGCCCCAGCATTTT. Translating it yields CASRRAGTGNQPQHF.

The J gene is TRBJ1-4, the V gene TRBV3-1 (or the pseudogene TRBV3-2); unclear D gene. The CDR3 is made up of 13 amino acids. The V gene lost 0 bases and the J gene lost 8 bases, with 7 bases spanning the gap. Germline CDR1 and CDR2: LGHDT and YNNKEL (reference sequence). The DNA for the CDR3 is TGTGCCAGCAGCCAAGATTCACGAGAAAAACTGTTTTTT. This encodes CASSQDSREKLFF.

Only one count was recorded for this clone. The chain links TRBV19 to TRBJ1-6; TRBD1 is a possible D gene (6 bases). The CDR3 has 17 residues. V gave up 6 bases and J gave up 0 bases, with 15 bases separating them. CDR1 and CDR2 (germline): LNHDA, SQIVND (reference sequence). CDR3 sequence: CASRTVTGSSYNSPLHF. The CDR3 DNA follows: TGTGCCAGTAGAACGGTTACAGGGAGCTCCTATAATTCACCCCTCCACTTT.

V is TRBV27 and J is TRBJ1-1, with 8 bases identical to TRBD1. After removal of 4 bases from V and 4 bases from J, the junction contained 2 bases not matched to a gene. CDR1 and CDR2 (germline): MNHEY, SMNVEV (reference sequence). This CDR3 has 13 residues. The CDR3 sequence: CASSSGQGTEAFF. The DNA of the CDR3 is TGTGCCAGCAGTTCCGGACAGGGCACTGAAGCTTTCTTT.

With respect to this clone: Distinct nucleotide sequences in the sample also encode this CDR3. V usage is TRBV12-3 or TRBV12-4 and J usage is TRBJ2-5, with TRBD2 as a possible D gene (5 bases). CDR3 length: 13 amino acids. Trimming shortened V by 1 base and J by 2 bases, and 5 bases separated the two germline ends. CDR3 bases: TGTGCCAGCAGTTTAGAGCGGCAAGAGACCCAGTACTTC. This sequence encodes CASSLERQETQYF.